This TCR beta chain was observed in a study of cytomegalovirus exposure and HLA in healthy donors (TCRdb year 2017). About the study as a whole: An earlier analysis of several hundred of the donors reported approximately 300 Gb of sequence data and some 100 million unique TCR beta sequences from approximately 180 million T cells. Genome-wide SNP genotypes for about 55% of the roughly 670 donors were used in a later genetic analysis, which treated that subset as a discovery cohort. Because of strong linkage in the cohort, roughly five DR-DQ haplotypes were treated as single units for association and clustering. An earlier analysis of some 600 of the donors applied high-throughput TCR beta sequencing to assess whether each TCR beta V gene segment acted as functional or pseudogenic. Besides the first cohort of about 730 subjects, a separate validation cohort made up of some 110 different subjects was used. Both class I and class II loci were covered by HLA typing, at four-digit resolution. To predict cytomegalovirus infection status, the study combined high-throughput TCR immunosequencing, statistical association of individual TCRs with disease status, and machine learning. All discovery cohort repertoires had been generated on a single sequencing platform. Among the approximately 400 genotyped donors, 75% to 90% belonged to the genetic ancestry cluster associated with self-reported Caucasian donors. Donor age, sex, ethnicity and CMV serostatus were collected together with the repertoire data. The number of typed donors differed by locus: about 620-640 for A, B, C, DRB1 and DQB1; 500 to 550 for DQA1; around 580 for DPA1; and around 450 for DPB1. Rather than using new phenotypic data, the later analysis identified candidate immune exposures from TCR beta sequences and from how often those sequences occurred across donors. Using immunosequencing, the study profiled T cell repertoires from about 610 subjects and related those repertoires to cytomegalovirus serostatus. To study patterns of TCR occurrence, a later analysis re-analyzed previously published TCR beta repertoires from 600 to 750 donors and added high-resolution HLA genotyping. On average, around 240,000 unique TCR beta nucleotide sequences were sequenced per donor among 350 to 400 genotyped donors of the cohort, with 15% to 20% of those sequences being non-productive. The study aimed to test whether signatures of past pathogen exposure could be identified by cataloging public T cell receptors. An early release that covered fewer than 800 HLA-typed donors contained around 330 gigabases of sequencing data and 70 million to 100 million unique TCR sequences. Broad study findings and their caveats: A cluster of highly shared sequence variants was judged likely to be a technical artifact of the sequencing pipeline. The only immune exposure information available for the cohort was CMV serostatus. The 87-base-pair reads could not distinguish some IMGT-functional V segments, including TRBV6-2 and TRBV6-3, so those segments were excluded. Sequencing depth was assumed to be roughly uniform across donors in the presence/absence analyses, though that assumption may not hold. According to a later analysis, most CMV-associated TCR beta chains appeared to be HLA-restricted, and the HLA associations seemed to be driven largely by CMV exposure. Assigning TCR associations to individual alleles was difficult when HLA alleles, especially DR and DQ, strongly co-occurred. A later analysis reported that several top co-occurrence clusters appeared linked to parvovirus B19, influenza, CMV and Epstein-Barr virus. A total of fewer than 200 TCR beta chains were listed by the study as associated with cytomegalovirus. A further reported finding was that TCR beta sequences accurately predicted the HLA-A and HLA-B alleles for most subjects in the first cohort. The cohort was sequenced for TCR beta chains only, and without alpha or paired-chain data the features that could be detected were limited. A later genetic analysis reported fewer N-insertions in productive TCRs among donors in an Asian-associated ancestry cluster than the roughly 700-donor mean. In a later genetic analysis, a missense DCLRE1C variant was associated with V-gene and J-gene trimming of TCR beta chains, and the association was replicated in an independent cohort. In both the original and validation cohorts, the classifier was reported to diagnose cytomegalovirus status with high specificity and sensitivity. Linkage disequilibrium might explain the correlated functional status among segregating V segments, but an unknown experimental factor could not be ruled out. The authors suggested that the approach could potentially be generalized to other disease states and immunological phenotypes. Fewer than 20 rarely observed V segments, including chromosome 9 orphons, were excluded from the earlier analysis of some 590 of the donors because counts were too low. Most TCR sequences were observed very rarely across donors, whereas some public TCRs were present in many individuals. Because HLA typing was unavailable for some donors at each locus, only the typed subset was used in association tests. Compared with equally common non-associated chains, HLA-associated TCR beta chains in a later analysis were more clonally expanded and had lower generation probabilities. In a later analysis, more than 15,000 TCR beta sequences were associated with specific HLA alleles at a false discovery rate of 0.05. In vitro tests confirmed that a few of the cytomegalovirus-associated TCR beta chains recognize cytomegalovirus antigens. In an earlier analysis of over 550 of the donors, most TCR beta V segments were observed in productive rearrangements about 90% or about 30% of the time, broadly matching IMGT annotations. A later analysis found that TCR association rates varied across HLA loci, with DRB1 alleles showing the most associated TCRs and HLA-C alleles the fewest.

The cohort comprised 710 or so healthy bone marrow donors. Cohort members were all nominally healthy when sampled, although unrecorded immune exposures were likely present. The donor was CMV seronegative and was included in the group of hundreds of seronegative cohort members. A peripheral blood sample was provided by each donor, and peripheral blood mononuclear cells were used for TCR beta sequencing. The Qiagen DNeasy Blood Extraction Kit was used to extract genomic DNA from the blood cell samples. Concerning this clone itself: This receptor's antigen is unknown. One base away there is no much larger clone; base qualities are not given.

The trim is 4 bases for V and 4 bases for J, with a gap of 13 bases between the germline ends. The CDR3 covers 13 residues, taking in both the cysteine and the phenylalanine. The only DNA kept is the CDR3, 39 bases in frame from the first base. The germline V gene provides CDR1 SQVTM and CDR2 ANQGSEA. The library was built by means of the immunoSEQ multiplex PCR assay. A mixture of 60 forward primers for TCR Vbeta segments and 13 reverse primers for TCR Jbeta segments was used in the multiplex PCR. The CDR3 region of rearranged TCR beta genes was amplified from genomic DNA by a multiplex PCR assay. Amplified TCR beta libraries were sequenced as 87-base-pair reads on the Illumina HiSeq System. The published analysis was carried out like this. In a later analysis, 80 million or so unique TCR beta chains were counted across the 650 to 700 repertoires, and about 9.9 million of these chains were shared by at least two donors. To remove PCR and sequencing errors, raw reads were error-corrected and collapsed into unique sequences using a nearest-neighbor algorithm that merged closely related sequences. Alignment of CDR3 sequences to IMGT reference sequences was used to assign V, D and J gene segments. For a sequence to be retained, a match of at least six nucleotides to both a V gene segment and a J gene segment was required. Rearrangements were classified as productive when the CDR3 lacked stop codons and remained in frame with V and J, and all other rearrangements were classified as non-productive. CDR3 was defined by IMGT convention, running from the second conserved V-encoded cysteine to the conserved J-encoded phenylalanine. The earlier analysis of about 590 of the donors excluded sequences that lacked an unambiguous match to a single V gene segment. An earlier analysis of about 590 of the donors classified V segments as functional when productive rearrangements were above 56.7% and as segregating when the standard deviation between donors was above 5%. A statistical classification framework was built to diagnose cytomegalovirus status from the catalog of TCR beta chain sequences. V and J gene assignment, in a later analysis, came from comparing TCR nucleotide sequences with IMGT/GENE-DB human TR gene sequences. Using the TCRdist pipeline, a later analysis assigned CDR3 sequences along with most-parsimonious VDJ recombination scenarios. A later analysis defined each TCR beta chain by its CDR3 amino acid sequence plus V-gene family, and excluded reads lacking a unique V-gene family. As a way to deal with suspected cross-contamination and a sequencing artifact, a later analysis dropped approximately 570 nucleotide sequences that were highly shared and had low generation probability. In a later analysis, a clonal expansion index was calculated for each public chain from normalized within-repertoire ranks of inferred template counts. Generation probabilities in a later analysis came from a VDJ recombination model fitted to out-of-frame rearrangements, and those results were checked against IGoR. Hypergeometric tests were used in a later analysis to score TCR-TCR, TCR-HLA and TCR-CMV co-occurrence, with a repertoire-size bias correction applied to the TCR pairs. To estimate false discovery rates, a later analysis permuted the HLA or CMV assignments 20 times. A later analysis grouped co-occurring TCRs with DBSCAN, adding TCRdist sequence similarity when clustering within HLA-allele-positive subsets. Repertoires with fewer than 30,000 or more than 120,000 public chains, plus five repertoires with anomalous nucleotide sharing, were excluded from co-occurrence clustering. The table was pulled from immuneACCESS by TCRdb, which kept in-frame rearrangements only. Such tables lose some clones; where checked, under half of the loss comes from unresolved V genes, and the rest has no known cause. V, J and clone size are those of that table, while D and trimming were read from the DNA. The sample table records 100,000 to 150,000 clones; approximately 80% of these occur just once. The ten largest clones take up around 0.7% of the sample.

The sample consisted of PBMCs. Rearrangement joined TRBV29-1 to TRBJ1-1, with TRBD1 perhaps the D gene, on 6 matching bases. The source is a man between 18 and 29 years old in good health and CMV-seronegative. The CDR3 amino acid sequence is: CSVAQGFGTEAFF. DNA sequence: TGCAGCGTTGCACAGGGTTTTGGCACTGAAGCTTTCTTT.